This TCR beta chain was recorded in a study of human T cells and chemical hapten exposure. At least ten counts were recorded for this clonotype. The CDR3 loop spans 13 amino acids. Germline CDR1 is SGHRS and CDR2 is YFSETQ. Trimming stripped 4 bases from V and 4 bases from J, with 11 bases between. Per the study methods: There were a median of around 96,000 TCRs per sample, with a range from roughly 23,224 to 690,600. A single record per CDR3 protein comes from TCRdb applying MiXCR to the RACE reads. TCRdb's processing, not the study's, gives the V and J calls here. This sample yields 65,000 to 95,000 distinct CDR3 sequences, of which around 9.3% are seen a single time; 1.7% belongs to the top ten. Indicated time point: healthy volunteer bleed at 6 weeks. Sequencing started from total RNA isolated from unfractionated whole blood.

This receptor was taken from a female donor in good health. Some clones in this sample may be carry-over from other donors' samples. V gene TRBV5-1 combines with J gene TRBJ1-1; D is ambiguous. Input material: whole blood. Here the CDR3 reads CASSPFAGTEAFF. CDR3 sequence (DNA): TGCGCCAGCAGCCCCTTTGCCGGCACTGAAGCTTTCTTT.